The entry below gives a single T cell receptor (beta chain) sequence along with its context. These data belong to a study of OX40 agonist ivuxolimab in advanced cancers. Study-wide background: Age averaged 60 years (range roughly 20 to 90), and around 87% were male.

The method was immunoSEQ multiplex PCR; TCRdb's version includes in-frame clones alone and lacks a portion of them. The table records some 39,000 clones, about 88% of them present only once. Trimming removed 5 bases at V and 4 bases at J, with 6 bases between. The CDR3 is made up of 11 amino acids. Germline assignment: CDR1 MNHEY and CDR2 SVGAGI. Sampled blood was obtained at baseline, cycle 4 day 1, and cycle 7 day 1. Sequences were derived from CD4+ or CD8+ T cells sorted from blood, sampled in a trial of the OX40 agonist ivuxolimab. The V call is TRBV6-5, the J call TRBJ2-7, with D possibly matching TRBD2 (6 bases). The TCR sequence derives from an adult with an advanced solid tumor such as melanoma, head and neck, liver or kidney cancer. CDR3 in amino acids: CASSGRYEQYF. CDR3 nucleotide sequence: TGTGCCAGCAGTGGGAGGTACGAGCAGTACTTC.